Shown below are 10 T cell receptor beta chains from a single sample sequenced in a study of beta chain features in type 1 diabetes. The entirety of the isolated RNA underwent reverse transcription, so expressed TCRB transcripts were sequenced. Clones were read by immunoSEQ multiplex PCR, and TCRdb kept only the in-frame ones, dropping some. Seen here are 680,000 or so clones, about 16% observed once, and the top ten hold 0.09% to 0.095%. The sequenced sample consisted of naive CD4+ T cells from blood. The receptors originated from a man aged 18 to 29 in good health.

The chain is built from TRBV5-4 and TRBJ2-3, with D tentatively TRBD1 (5 bases). With 4 bases removed from V and 4 bases from J, the gap between germline ends came to 16 bases. This CDR3 contains 15 residues. From germline, CDR1 is SGHNT and CDR2 YYREEE (reference sequence). CDR3 in DNA: TGTGCCAGCAGCCCCAGACAGATTTATTCAGATACGCAGTATTTT. Translating gives CASSPRQIYSDTQYF. The whole variable domain, remainder taken from reference TRBV5-4 and TRBJ2-3, is ETGVTQSPTHLIKTRGQQVTLRCSSQSGHNTVSWYQQALGQGPQFIFQYYREEENGRGNFPPRFSGLQFPNYSSELNVNALELDDSALYLCASSPRQIYSDTQYFGPGTRLTVL.

This chain joins TRBV27 and TRBJ2-7, with 7 bases matching TRBD1. The CDR3 is 13 amino acids. CDR1 is MNHEY, CDR2 SMNVEV, per germline (reference sequence). V shed 8 bases, J shed 2 bases, and the junction held 6 bases outside the gene matches. Written as DNA, the CDR3 is TGTGCCAGCGGCCGGGGACAGACCTACGAGCAGTACTTC. This translates into CASGRGQTYEQYF.

The chain is built from TRBV5-4 and TRBJ2-1, with 13 bases aligning to TRBD2. The germline gives CDR1 SGHNT, CDR2 YYREEE (reference sequence). V shed 5 bases, J shed 8 bases, and the junction held 7 bases outside the gene matches. The CDR3 is 15 residues long. The chain's CDR3 is CASSLTSGGAYEQFF. CDR3 bases: TGTGCCAGCAGTCTTACTAGCGGGGGGGCGTATGAGCAGTTCTTC.

This clone showed up just a few times. The rearrangement joins TRBV6-1 to TRBJ2-1; the match to TRBD1 covers 11 bases. CDR1 MNHNS and CDR2 SASEGT come from the germline V gene. CDR3 size: 16 residues. Trimming removed 3 bases from V and 4 bases from J; junction bases left unmatched: 5. The CDR3 spells CASSDRGTGGYNEQFF. The CDR3, as DNA: TGTGCCAGCAGTGATAGGGGGACAGGGGGTTACAATGAGCAGTTCTTC.

V gene TRBV5-1 combines with J gene TRBJ2-1, with 8 bases matching TRBD1. The length of the CDR3 is 14 residues. Germline V gene sequence: CDR1 SGHRS, CDR2 YFSETQ. Trimming cost V 7 bases and J 9 bases; bases outside gene matches: 12. The CDR3 region has the DNA TGCGCCAGCCGGACAGGGTTAGTACCCGGTGAGCAGTTCTTC. It translates to CASRTGLVPGEQFF.

The V and J genes are TRBV28 and TRBJ2-4; 9 bases align to TRBD2. Unmatched junction bases numbered 5, after V lost 5 bases and J lost 0 bases. CDR1 MDHEN and CDR2 SYDVKM come from the germline V gene. The CDR3 is 16 amino acids. CDR3: CASSPGLATAKNIQYF. The CDR3 DNA is TGTGCCAGCAGTCCCGGACTAGCGACAGCCAAAAACATTCAGTACTTC.

The chain links TRBV5-5 to TRBJ2-7; D is possibly TRBD1 or TRBD2 (6 bases each). The V end was cut by 6 bases, the J end by 0 bases, with 16 bases between. The germline V gene has CDR1 SGHKS and CDR2 YYEKEE (reference sequence). CDR3 size: 15 residues. The CDR3 is CASTHGGPSSYEQYF. The CDR3 region has the DNA TGTGCCAGCACCCACGGGGGCCCTAGCTCCTACGAGCAGTACTTC.

The CDR3 reads CASSSGSRSTEAFF. CDR3 bases: TGTGCCAGCAGCTCCGGTTCAAGGAGCACTGAAGCTTTCTTT. The chain uses TRBV7-8 and TRBJ1-1; D is unresolved. V dropped 4 bases and J dropped 4 bases, with 13 bases sitting between them. The CDR3 covers 14 residues. Germline values: CDR1 SGHVS, CDR2 FQNEAQ.

This chain uses TRBV6-5 with TRBJ1-5; D call uncertain. This CDR3 region has 12 residues. The germline CDR1 and CDR2 sequences are MNHEY and SVGAGI. Deletions cut 2 bases from V and 8 bases from J, with 7 bases between. CDR3 protein: CASSYRRKPQHF. The CDR3 DNA reads TGTGCCAGCAGTTACCGGCGGAAGCCCCAGCATTTT.

The V call is TRBV29-1, the J call TRBJ1-2; no firm D call. This CDR3 comprises 13 residues. Trimming stripped 0 bases from V and 7 bases from J, with 12 bases between. Per germline, CDR1 SQVTM and CDR2 ANQGSEA. CDR3 loop: CSVEEGRVRGYTF. In DNA, the CDR3 is TGCAGCGTTGAAGAGGGGAGGGTCCGTGGCTACACCTTC.